The sequence of this T cell receptor beta chain was determined in a study of cytomegalovirus exposure and HLA in healthy donors. Study-wide results and caveats: According to an earlier analysis, most TCR beta V segments yielded productive rearrangements about 90% or about 30% of the time. In vitro assays verified that three CMV-associated chains recognized CMV antigens specifically.

The PCR made use of 60 Vbeta and 13 Jbeta primers. Sequencing used immunoSEQ multiplex PCR; TCRdb keeps in-frame clones, though not all of them. The sample has roughly 34,000 clones. Trimming cost V 4 bases and J 4 bases; bases outside gene matches: 9. The CDR3 is 16 amino acids. Germline V gives CDR1 SEHNR, CDR2 FQNEAQ (reference sequence). Worth noting for this clone: Its matching antigen is unknown.

This chain joins TRBV7-9 and TRBJ2-5, with 10 bases identical to TRBD2. This receptor was identified in a woman between 40 and 55 years old in good health and CMV-seropositive. The material sequenced was PBMCs. In DNA form, the CDR3 reads TGTGCCAGCAGCTCATTAGCGGGAGGCAGTCGAGAGACCCAGTACTTC. The encoded protein is CASSSLAGGSRETQYF.